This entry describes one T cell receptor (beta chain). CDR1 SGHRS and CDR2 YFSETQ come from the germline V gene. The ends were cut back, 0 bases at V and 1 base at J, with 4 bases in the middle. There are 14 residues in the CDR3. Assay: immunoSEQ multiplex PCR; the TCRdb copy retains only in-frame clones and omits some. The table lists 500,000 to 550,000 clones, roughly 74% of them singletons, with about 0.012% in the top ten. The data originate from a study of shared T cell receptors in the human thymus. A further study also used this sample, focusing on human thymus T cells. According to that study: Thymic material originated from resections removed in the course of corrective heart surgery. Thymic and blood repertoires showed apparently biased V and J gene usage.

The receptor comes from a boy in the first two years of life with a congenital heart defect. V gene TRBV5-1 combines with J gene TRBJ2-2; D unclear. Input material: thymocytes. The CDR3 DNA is TGCGCCAGCAGCTTGGCCGTGAACACCGGGGAGCTGTTTTTT. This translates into CASSLAVNTGELFF.